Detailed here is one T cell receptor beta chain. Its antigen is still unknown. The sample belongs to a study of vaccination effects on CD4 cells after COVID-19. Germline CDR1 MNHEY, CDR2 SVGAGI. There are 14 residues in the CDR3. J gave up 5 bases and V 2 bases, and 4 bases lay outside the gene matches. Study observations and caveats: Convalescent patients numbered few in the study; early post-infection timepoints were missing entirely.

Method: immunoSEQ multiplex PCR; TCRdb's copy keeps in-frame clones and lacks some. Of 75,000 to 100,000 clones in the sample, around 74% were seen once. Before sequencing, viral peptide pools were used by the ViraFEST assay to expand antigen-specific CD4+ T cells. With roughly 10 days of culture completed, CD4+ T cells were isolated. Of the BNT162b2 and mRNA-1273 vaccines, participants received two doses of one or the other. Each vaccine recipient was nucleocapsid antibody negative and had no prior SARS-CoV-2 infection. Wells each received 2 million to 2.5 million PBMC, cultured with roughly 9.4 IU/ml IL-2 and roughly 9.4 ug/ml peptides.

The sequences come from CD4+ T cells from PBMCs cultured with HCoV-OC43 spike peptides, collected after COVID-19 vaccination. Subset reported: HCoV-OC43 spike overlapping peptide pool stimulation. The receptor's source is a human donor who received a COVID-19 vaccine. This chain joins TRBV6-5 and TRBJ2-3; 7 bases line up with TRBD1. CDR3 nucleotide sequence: TGTGCCAGCAGTTACGCCTACAGGGGAGATACGCAGTATTTT. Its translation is CASSYAYRGDTQYF.